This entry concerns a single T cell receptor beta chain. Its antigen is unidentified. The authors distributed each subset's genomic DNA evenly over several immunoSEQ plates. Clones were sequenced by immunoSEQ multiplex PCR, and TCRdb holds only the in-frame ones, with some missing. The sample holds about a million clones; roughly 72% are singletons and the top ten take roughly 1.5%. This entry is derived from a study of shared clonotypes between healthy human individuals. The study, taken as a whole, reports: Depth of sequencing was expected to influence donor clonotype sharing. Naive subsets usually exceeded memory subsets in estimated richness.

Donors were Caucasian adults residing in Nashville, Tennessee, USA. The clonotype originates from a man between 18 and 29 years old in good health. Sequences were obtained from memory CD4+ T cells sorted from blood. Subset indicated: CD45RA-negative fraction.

CDR3 nucleotide sequence: TGTGCCAGCAGTTACCAGGTGGGAGTGAGCTACGAGCAGTACTTC. Protein sequence: CASSYQVGVSYEQYF. This chain joins TRBV6-5 and TRBJ2-7; a possible D gene is TRBD2 (5 bases). Germline lookup yields CDR1 MNHEY and CDR2 SVGAGI. CDR3 length: 15 amino acids. Between the trimmed V and J ends, which lost 2 bases and 3 bases, there was a span of 14 bases.